This passage covers 7 T cell receptor beta chains from one sample sequenced in a study of blood T cell repertoires in COVID-19. Data came from immunoSEQ multiplex PCR; TCRdb stores just in-frame clones and leaves some out. The data show about 120,000 clones, approximately 71% seen once. Material for sequencing was peripheral blood. These receptors all come from a human donor in a cohort sampled during active COVID-19.

V and J are TRBV6-5 and TRBJ1-3; unclear D gene. The CDR3 loop spans 15 amino acids. The germline CDR1 and CDR2 sequences are MNHEY and SVGAGI. V was clipped by 6 bases and J by 0 bases, with 12 bases between them. Here the CDR3 DNA reads TGTGCCAGCAGCCCCCACACAGACTCTGGAAACACCATATATTTT. Its translation: CASSPHTDSGNTIYF.

J is TRBJ1-6 and V is TRBV5-4; D is ambiguous. Germline CDR1 SGHNT, CDR2 YYREEE (reference sequence). Trimming pared 0 bases from V and 9 bases from J, leaving 10 bases between. The CDR3 is 14 residues long. CDR3 nucleotides: TGTGCCAGCAGCTTGGCCAGGAATCCTTCACCCCTCCACTTT. It codes for CASSLARNPSPLHF.

The V and J genes are TRBV30 and TRBJ1-5; the match to TRBD1 covers 7 bases. V lost 2 bases, J lost 4 bases, and 2 bases stayed unmatched. The germline gives CDR1 GTSNPN, CDR2 SVGIG (reference sequence). The CDR3 is 13 amino acids. CDR3 residues: CAWSTQGNQPQHF. CDR3 DNA sequence: TGTGCCTGGAGTACACAGGGGAATCAGCCCCAGCATTTT.

The sample holds one count of this clone. The rearrangement links TRBV7-8 to TRBJ1-1; D ambiguous. CDR3 length equals 13 residues. V was pared by 6 bases and J by 0 bases, with 8 bases between. Germline CDR1 reads SGHVS; CDR2 reads FQNEAQ. The CDR3 DNA sequence: TGTGCCAGCAGTTCCCGTCTGAACACTGAAGCTTTCTTT. Its protein is CASSSRLNTEAFF.

The chain carries TRBV7-9 and TRBJ1-4; D is unclear. V was trimmed by 5 bases and J by 5 bases, leaving 12 bases between them. CDR1 and CDR2 (germline): SEHNR, FQNEAQ (reference sequence). This CDR3 is built from 14 residues. The CDR3 coding sequence is TGTGCCAGCAGCCCCCCGCCGGGGAATGAAAAACTGTTTTTT. This sequence encodes CASSPPPGNEKLFF.

V and J are TRBV2 and TRBJ2-5; TRBD1 is a possible D gene (5 bases). V was trimmed by 1 base and J by 4 bases, leaving 7 bases between them. This CDR3 spans 13 amino acids. Germline V CDR1 and CDR2: SNHLY, FYNNEI. CDR3 DNA sequence: TGTGCCAGCAGTGAAGAAAGGGGAGAGACCCAGTACTTC. Its protein is CASSEERGETQYF.

J is TRBJ2-7 and V is TRBV6-5; D may be TRBD2 (5 bases). Germline-derived CDR1 and CDR2 are MNHEY and SVGAGI. The V end was cut by 7 bases, the J end by 4 bases, with 20 bases between. CDR3 size: 15 residues. The CDR3 here is CASTLRGASEYEQYF. In DNA, the CDR3 is TGTGCCAGCACCCTCCGGGGAGCGAGTGAGTACGAGCAGTACTTC.